The 20 T cell receptor beta chains given below trace back to one sample, sequenced in a study of identical twins. TCRdb reprocessed the 5' RACE reads with MiXCR, giving one entry per CDR3 protein. The sample consists of hundreds of thousands of distinct CDR3 sequences, about 24% of them appearing once. These same records also appear under a second study, on T cells expressing NK-cell markers.

The sample was CD4+ T cells sorted from blood. These receptors were obtained from a woman younger than 35 in good health.

The gene calls are TRBV5-6 and TRBJ2-5, with 9 bases fitting TRBD1. The CDR3 contains 15 residues. V shed 0 bases, J shed 5 bases, and the junction held 5 bases outside the gene matches. The germline V gene has CDR1 SGHDT and CDR2 YYEEEE. The CDR3 coding sequence is TGTGCCAGCAGCTTGGGGGGGACAGGGCTGGAGACCCAGTACTTC. Translating gives CASSLGGTGLETQYF.

This clonotype was detected only a few times. The rearrangement uses TRBV12-3 or TRBV12-4 and TRBJ1-2; no definite D call. There are 12 residues in the CDR3. V gave up 5 bases and J gave up 3 bases, with 7 bases separating them. The CDR3 here is CASSLRHYGYTF. As DNA, the CDR3 is TGTGCCAGCAGTCTTCGACACTATGGCTACACCTTC.

This chain uses TRBV7-9 with TRBJ1-4; the match to TRBD1 covers 7 bases. Germline V lookup: CDR1 SEHNR, CDR2 FQNEAQ (reference sequence). The CDR3 is 14 residues long. Trimming at V came to 0 bases and at J to 7 bases, leaving 2 bases not matched to a gene. The CDR3 here is CASSLATGFEKLFF. As DNA, the CDR3 is TGTGCCAGCAGCTTAGCGACAGGGTTTGAAAAACTGTTTTTT.

J is TRBJ2-7 and V is TRBV9; no clear D. This CDR3 has 14 amino acids. V was trimmed by 0 bases and J by 4 bases, leaving 11 bases between them. CDR1 and CDR2 from the germline V gene are SGDLS and YYNGEE. The chain's CDR3 is CASSVDVGKYEQYF. CDR3 nucleotides: TGTGCCAGCAGCGTAGATGTTGGGAAGTACGAGCAGTACTTC.

This clonotype appeared a few times. The chain recombines TRBV18 with TRBJ2-3; D not resolved. The CDR3 sequence is 16 residues long. Germline CDR1 KGHSH, CDR2 LQKENI. With 3 bases removed from V and 1 base from J, the gap between germline ends came to 14 bases. The CDR3 DNA reads as TGTGCCAGCTCACCCCGTTTACTGGGCGGCACAGATACGCAGTATTTT. The encoded protein is CASSPRLLGGTDTQYF. Filled out from reference TRBV18 and TRBJ2-3, the complete variable domain reads NAGVMQNPRHLVRRRGQEARLRCSPMKGHSHVYWYRQLPEEGLKFMVYLQKENIIDESGMPKERFSAEFPKEGPSILRIQQVVRGDSAAYFCASSPRLLGGTDTQYFGPGTRLTVL.

This sequence joins TRBV20-1 and TRBJ2-5; the D gene is possibly TRBD2 (5 bases). The V gene's germline CDR1 is DFQATT and CDR2 SNEGSKA (reference sequence). V lost 5 bases, J lost 3 bases, and 13 bases lay in between. The CDR3 length is 13 residues. The CDR3 DNA sequence: TGCAGTGCTGGACGGACTGGAAAAGAGACCCAGTACTTC. Its protein product is CSAGRTGKETQYF.

This clonotype was seen more than once but under ten times. The chain is built from TRBV7-8 and TRBJ2-7, with D tentatively TRBD1 or TRBD2 (5 bases each). CDR1 SGHVS and CDR2 FQNEAQ come from the germline V gene. V dropped 4 bases and J dropped 5 bases, with 18 bases sitting between them. This CDR3 has 15 amino acids. The CDR3 coding sequence is TGTGCCAGCAGCTACCAGGGACGCTCAAGGAACGAGCAGTACTTC. It encodes CASSYQGRSRNEQYF.

V usage is TRBV7-2 and J usage is TRBJ1-2, with 9 bases fitting TRBD1. This CDR3 spans 15 amino acids. The V gene end was trimmed by 3 bases and the J gene end by 5 bases; junction bases not matched to a gene: 7. Germline V lookup: CDR1 SGHTA, CDR2 FQGNSA. DNA for the CDR3: TGTGCCAGCAGCTTCGGACAGGGGATGGGATATGGCTACACCTTC. Amino acids: CASSFGQGMGYGYTF.

This chain links TRBV20-1 with TRBJ2-2; D possibly matches TRBD1 or TRBD2 (5 bases each). The V end lost 1 base, the J end lost 5 bases, and 11 bases lay between the germline ends. Germline CDR1 is DFQATT and CDR2 is SNEGSKA (reference sequence). The CDR3 contains 14 residues. CDR3 sequence: CSARVAGSTGELFF. The CDR3 bases are TGCAGTGCTAGAGTGGCAGGGAGTACCGGGGAGCTGTTTTTT.

This clonotype occurred a few times. The V call is TRBV29-1, the J call TRBJ1-2, with a possible D match to TRBD1 (6 bases). The germline V gene encodes CDR1 SQVTM and CDR2 ANQGSEA. Deletions cut 7 bases from V and 8 bases from J, with 17 bases between. The CDR3 is 12 amino acids. CDR3 in amino acids: CSAWGQGGGYTF. CDR3 nucleotides: TGCAGCGCATGGGGGCAGGGTGGAGGCTACACCTTC.

The sample holds a few counts of this clonotype. This chain joins TRBV20-1 and TRBJ2-1, with D perhaps given as TRBD1 or TRBD2 (6 bases each). The V end lost 7 bases, the J end lost 5 bases, and 15 bases lay between the germline ends. The CDR3 runs 13 residues. CDR1 and CDR2 (germline): DFQATT, SNEGSKA (reference sequence). CDR3 nucleotide sequence: TGCAGTGGACTCGGGGGCCAGAACAATGAGCAGTTCTTC. Translating it yields CSGLGGQNNEQFF.

In its sample, this clonotype was seen a few times. The chain carries TRBV20-1 and TRBJ1-2; D may be TRBD1 (6 bases). Deletions cut 0 bases from V and 3 bases from J, with 14 bases between. Germline V CDR1 and CDR2: DFQATT, SNEGSKA (reference sequence). The CDR3 totals 15 residues. The DNA of the CDR3 is TGCAGTGCTAGAGATCGTACAGGGACGCACTATGGCTACACCTTC. It encodes CSARDRTGTHYGYTF.

This clonotype turned up a few times. V gene TRBV6-1 combines with J gene TRBJ1-2; possible D gene TRBD1, 6 bases. The germline gives CDR1 MNHNS, CDR2 SASEGT. V dropped 6 bases and J dropped 1 base, with 9 bases sitting between them. There are 13 residues in the CDR3. The CDR3 nucleotides read TGTGCCAGCAGGGACAGCCTTAACTATGGCTACACCTTC. Amino acids: CASRDSLNYGYTF.

This clonotype has just one count. V is TRBV11-1 and J is TRBJ2-1; 12 nucleotides agree with TRBD1. Losses at the gene ends were 5 bases for V and 7 bases for J; bases not matched to a gene: 15. Germline lookup yields CDR1 SGHAT and CDR2 FQDESV (reference sequence). The CDR3 spans 18 residues. CDR3 nucleotides: TGTGCCAGCAGCGGAAGGGGTTCGGTGGGACAGGGGGCGAATGAGCAGTTCTTC. Protein product: CASSGRGSVGQGANEQFF.

The table lists this clonotype with many counts. The chain is built from TRBV5-6 and TRBJ2-1; D possibly corresponds to TRBD1 (5 bases). This CDR3 is 12 amino acids long. Trimming took 5 bases from V and 5 from J, leaving 8 bases between them. Germline CDR1 SGHDT, CDR2 YYEEEE. As DNA, the CDR3 is TGTGCCAGCAGTAAACAGGACAATGAGCAGTTCTTC. The encoded protein is CASSKQDNEQFF. The full variable domain, with the rest looked up from reference TRBV5-6 and TRBJ2-1, is DAGVTQSPTHLIKTRGQQVTLRCSPKSGHDTVSWYQQALGQGPQFIFQYYEEEERQRGNFPDRFSGHQFPNYSSELNVNALLLGDSALYLCASSKQDNEQFFGPGTRLTVL.

This clonotype was seen more than once but under ten times. The genes are TRBV12-3 or TRBV12-4 and TRBJ2-7; no clear D. Trimming pared 0 bases from V and 3 bases from J, leaving 18 bases between. The CDR3 is 17 amino acids. The CDR3 is CASSLALVRRTIYEQYF. The CDR3 bases are TGTGCCAGCAGTTTAGCGCTAGTGAGGCGGACCATCTACGAGCAGTACTTC.

Comment on this clonotype: Compared with germline, one end of the junction differs, possibly owing to a read error. The chain employs TRBV10-2 and TRBJ2-7; 9 bases map to TRBD2. The CDR3 length is 13 residues. CDR1 is WSHSY and CDR2 is SAAADI in the germline V gene. The CDR3 reads CASGASGIYEEYF. In DNA, the CDR3 is TGCGCCAGCGGCGCTAGCGGGATCTACGAGGAGTACTTC.

V is TRBV30 and J is TRBJ2-7; TRBD2 is a possible D gene (6 bases). Germline V gene sequence: CDR1 GTSNPN, CDR2 SVGIG (reference sequence). The CDR3 length is 11 residues. V gave up 6 bases and J gave up 5 bases, with 11 bases separating them. The CDR3 sequence is CACAGTHEQYF. In DNA, the CDR3 is TGTGCCTGCGCGGGGACCCACGAGCAGTACTTC.

This clonotype was seen a few times. V gene TRBV5-1 combines with J gene TRBJ2-1; TRBD2 agrees at 10 bases. Germline V lookup: CDR1 SGHRS, CDR2 YFSETQ. This CDR3 comprises 15 residues. The junction had 8 bases not matched to a gene; V was cut back by 4 bases and J by 7 bases. The CDR3 here is CASSQLAGYGNEQFF. The CDR3 bases are TGCGCCAGCAGCCAACTAGCGGGGTACGGTAATGAGCAGTTCTTC. Variable domain in full (rest from reference TRBV5-1 and TRBJ2-1): KAGVTQTPRYLIKTRGQQVTLSCSPISGHRSVSWYQQTPGQGLQFLFEYFSETQRNKGNFPGRFSGRQFSNSRSEMNVSTLELGDSALYLCASSQLAGYGNEQFFGPGTRLTVL.

This clonotype has ten or more counts. The CDR3 is CASSLGLAGAQETQYF. In DNA form, the CDR3 reads TGCGCCAGCAGCTTGGGACTAGCGGGAGCTCAAGAGACCCAGTACTTC. This sequence joins TRBV5-1 and TRBJ2-5; the match to TRBD2 covers 12 bases. The CDR3 consists of 16 residues. Germline lookup yields CDR1 SGHRS and CDR2 YFSETQ. The ends lost 0 bases at V and 2 bases at J; junction bases unmatched: 2.